This entry describes one TCR beta chain. The antigen remains unidentified. The data were produced by immunoSEQ multiplex PCR, yet TCRdb's version contains in-frame clones alone and is incomplete. Here the sample spans 60,000 to 80,000 clones, 70% to 85% being singletons. This sample was taken from a study of neoadjuvant anti-PD-1 for oral cavity cancer. Study-level points and caveats: Each response group had just three patients in TCR analyses.

V lost 4 bases to trimming and J lost 4 bases; unmatched junction nucleotides: 9. CDR1 is SGHRS, CDR2 YFSETQ, per germline. This CDR3 is 15 amino acids long. The clonotype originates from a person aged 35-80 years with oral cavity squamous cell carcinoma. Sequencing was performed on PBMCs, taken before nivolumab (anti-PD-1) treatment. The V call is TRBV5-1, the J call TRBJ2-7; 9 bases line up with TRBD1. CDR3 sequence: CASSVTTGGGYEQYF. As DNA, the CDR3 is TGCGCCAGCAGCGTGACTACAGGGGGCGGGTACGAGCAGTACTTC.